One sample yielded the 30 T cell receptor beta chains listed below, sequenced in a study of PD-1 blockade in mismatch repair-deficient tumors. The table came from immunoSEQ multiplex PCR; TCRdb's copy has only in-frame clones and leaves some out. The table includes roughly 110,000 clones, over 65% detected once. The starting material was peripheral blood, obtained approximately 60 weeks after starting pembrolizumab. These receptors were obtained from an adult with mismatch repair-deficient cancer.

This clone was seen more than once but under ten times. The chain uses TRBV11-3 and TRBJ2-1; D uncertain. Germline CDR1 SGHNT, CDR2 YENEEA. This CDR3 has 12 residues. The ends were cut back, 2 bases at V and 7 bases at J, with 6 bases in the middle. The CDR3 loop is CASSLRKNEQFF. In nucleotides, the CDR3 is TGTGCCAGCAGCTTAAGGAAGAATGAGCAGTTCTTC.

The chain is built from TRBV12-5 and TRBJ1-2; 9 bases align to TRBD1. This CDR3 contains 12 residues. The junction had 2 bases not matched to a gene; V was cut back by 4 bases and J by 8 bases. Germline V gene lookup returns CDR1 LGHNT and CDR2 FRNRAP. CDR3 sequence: CASGWTGEGYTF. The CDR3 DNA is TGTGCTAGTGGTTGGACAGGGGAAGGCTACACCTTC.

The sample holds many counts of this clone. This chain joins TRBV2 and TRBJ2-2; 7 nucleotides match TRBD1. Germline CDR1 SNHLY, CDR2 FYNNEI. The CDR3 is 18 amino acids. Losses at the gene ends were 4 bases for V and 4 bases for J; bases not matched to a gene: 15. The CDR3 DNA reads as TGTGCCAGCAGTGTCCCCTCCGACTTGGCAGGGGGCACCGGGGAGCTGTTTTTT. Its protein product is CASSVPSDLAGGTGELFF.

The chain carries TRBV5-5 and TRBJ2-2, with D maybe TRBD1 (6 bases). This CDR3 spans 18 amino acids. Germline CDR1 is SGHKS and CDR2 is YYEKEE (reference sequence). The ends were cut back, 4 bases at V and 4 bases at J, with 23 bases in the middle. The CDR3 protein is CASSPRGNRVQATGELFF. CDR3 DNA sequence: TGTGCCAGCAGCCCGCGCGGCAACAGGGTACAAGCCACCGGGGAGCTGTTTTTT.

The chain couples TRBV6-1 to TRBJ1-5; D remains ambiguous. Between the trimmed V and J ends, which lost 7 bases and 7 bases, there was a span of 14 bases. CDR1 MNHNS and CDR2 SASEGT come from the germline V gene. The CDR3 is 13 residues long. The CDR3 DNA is TGTGCCAGCAACCAGGATGTGGGGCAGCCCCAGCATTTT. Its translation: CASNQDVGQPQHF.

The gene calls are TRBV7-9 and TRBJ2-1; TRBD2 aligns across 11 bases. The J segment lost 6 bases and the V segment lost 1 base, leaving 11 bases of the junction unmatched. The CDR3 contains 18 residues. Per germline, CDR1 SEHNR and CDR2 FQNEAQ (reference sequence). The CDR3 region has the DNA TGTGCCAGCAGCTTAGTTTATTGGACTAGCGGGTTTGGCAATGAGCAGTTCTTC. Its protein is CASSLVYWTSGFGNEQFF.

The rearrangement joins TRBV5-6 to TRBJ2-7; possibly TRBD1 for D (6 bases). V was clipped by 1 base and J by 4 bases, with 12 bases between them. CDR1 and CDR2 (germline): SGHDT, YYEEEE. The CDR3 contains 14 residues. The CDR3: CASSLTGLLYEQYF. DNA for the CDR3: TGTGCCAGCAGCTTGACAGGGCTCCTTTACGAGCAGTACTTC.

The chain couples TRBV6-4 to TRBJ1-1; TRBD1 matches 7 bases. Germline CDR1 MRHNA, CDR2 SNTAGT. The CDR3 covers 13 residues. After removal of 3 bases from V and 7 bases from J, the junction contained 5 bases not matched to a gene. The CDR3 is CASSDYRDSEAFF. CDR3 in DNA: TGTGCCAGCAGTGATTACCGGGACAGTGAAGCTTTCTTT.

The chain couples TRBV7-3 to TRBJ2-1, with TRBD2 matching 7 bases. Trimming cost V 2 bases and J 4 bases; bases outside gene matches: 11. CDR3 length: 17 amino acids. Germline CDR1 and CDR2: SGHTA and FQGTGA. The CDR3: CASSLSLSGGTYNEQFF. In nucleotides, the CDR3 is TGTGCCAGCAGCTTATCGCTATCGGGAGGTACATACAATGAGCAGTTCTTC. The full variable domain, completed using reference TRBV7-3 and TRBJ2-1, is GAGVSQTPSNKVTEKGKYVELRCDPISGHTALYWYRQSLGQGPEFLIYFQGTGAADDSGLPNDRFFAVRPEGSVSTLKIQRTERGDSAVYLCASSLSLSGGTYNEQFFGPGTRLTVL.

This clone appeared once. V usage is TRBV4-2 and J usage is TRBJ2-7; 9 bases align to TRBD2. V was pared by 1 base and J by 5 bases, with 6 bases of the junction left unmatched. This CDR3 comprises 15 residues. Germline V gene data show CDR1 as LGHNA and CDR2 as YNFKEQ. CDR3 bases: TGTGCCAGCAGCCAAGCACTAGCGGGTAACAACGAGCAGTACTTC. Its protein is CASSQALAGNNEQYF.

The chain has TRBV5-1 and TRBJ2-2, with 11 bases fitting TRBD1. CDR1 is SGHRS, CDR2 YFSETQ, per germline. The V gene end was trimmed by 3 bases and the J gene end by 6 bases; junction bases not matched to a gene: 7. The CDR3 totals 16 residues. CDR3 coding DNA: TGCGCCAGCAGCTATGGACAGGGGGCTTCGCCCGGGGAGCTGTTTTTT. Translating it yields CASSYGQGASPGELFF. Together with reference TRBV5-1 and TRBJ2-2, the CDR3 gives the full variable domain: KAGVTQTPRYLIKTRGQQVTLSCSPISGHRSVSWYQQTPGQGLQFLFEYFSETQRNKGNFPGRFSGRQFSNSRSEMNVSTLELGDSALYLCASSYGQGASPGELFFGEGSRLTVL.

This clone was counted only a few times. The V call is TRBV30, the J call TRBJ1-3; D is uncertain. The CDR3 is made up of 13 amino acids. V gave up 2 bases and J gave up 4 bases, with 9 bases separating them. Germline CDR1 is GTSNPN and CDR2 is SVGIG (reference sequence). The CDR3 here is CAWSRPGGNTIYF. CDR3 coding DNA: TGTGCCTGGAGTCGACCAGGCGGAAACACCATATATTTT. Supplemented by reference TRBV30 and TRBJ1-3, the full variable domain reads SQTIHQWPATLVQPVGSPLSLECTVEGTSNPNLYWYRQAAGRGLQLLFYSVGIGQISSEVPQNLSASRPQDRQFILSSKKLLLSDSGFYLCAWSRPGGNTIYFGEGSWLTVV.

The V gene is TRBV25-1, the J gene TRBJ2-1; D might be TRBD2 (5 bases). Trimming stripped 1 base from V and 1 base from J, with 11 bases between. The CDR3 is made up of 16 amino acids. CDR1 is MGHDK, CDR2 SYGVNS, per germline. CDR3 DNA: TGTGCCAGCAGTGAATTCTTAGCGTCTTCCTACAATGAGCAGTTCTTC. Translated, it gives CASSEFLASSYNEQFF.

Here the CDR3 reads CASSIRAGESSYNEQFF. In nucleotides, the CDR3 is TGTGCCAGTAGTATAAGAGCGGGAGAGAGCTCCTACAATGAGCAGTTCTTC. The chain has TRBV19 and TRBJ2-1; 8 nucleotides line up with TRBD2. CDR1 and CDR2 from the germline V gene are LNHDA and SQIVND (reference sequence). After removal of 2 bases from V and 0 bases from J, the junction contained 6 bases not matched to a gene. The CDR3 spans 17 residues.

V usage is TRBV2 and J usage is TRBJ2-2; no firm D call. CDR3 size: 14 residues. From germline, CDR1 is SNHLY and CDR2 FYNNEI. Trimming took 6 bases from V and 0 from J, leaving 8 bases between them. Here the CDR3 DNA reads TGTGCCAGCAGGCTGGGATCGAACACCGGGGAGCTGTTTTTT. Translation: CASRLGSNTGELFF.

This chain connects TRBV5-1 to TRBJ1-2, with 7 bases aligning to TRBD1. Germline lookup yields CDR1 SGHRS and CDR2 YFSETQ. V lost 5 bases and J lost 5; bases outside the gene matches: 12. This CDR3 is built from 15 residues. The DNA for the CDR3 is TGCGCCAGCAGAATAGGGGACAGTCCCACGTATGGCTACACCTTC. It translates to CASRIGDSPTYGYTF.

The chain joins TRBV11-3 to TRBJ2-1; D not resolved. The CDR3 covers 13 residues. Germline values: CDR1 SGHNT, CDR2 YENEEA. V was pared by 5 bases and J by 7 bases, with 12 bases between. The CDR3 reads CASSPRLSNEQFF. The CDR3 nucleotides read TGTGCCAGCAGCCCTCGTCTTAGTAATGAGCAGTTCTTC.

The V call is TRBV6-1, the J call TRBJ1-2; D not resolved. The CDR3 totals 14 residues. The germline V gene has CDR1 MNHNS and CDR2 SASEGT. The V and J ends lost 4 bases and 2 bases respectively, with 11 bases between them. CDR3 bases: TGTGCCAGCAGTGCCCCACAGAGGAACTATGGCTACACCTTC. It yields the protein CASSAPQRNYGYTF.

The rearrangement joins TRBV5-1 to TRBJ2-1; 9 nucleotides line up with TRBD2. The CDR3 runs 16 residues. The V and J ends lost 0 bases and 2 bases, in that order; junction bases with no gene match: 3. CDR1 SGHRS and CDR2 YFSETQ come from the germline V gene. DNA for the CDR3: TGCGCCAGCAGCTTGGAAGCGGGAGGAACCTACAATGAGCAGTTCTTC. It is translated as CASSLEAGGTYNEQFF.

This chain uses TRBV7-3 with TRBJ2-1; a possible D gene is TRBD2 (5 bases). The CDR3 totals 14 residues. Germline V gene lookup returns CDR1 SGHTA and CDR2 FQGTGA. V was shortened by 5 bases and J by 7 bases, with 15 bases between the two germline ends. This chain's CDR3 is CASSLEGLRNEQFF. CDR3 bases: TGTGCCAGCAGCCTTGAGGGCCTAAGGAATGAGCAGTTCTTC.

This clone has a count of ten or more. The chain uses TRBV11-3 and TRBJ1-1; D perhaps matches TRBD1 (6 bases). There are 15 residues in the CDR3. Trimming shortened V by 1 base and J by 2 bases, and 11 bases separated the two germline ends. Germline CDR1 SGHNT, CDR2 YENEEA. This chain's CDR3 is CASSLGTAINTEAFF. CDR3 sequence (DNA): TGTGCCAGCAGCTTAGGGACAGCAATAAACACTGAAGCTTTCTTT.

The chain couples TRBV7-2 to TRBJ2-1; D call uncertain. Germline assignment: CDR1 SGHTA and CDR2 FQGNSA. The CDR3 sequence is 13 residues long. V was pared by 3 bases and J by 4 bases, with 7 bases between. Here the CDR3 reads CASSFGRYNEQFF. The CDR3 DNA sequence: TGTGCCAGCAGCTTTGGCAGATACAATGAGCAGTTCTTC. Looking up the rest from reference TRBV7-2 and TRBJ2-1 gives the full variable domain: GAGVSQSPSNKVTEKGKDVELRCDPISGHTALYWYRQSLGQGLEFLIYFQGNSAPDKSGLPSDRFSAERTGGSVSTLTIQRTQQEDSAVYLCASSFGRYNEQFFGPGTRLTVL.

Here the CDR3 reads CASSPYRPGTASYRANTGELFF. The DNA for the CDR3 is TGTGCCAGCTCACCATACAGGCCCGGGACTGCCTCCTACAGGGCGAACACCGGGGAGCTGTTTTTT. This chain connects TRBV18 to TRBJ2-2; either TRBD1 or TRBD2 may fit D (6 bases each). Germline CDR1 reads KGHSH; CDR2 reads LQKENI. V gave up 2 bases and J gave up 0 bases, with 28 bases separating them. The CDR3 runs to 22 residues.

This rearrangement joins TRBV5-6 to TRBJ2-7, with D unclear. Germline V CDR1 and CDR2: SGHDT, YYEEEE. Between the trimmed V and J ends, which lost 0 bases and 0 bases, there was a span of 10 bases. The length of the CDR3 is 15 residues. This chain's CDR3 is CASSLAAQRSYEQYF. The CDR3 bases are TGTGCCAGCAGCTTGGCGGCACAACGCTCCTACGAGCAGTACTTC.

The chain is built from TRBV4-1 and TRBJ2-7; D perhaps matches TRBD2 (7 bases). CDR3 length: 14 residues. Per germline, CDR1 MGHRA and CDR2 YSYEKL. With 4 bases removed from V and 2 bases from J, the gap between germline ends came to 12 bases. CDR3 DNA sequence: TGCGCCAGCAGCCTAGGGGGGGAAACCTACGAGCAGTACTTC. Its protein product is CASSLGGETYEQYF.

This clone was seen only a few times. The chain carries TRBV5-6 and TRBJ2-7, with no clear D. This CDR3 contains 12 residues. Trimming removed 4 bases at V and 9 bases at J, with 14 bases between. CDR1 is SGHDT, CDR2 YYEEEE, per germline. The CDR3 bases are TGTGCCAGCAGCGTGTACATGGCGTCGCAGTACTTC. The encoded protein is CASSVYMASQYF.

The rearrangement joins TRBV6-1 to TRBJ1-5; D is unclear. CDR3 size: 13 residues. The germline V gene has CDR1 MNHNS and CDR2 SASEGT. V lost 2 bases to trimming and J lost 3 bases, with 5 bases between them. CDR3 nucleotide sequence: TGTGCCAGCAGTGAAAACAACAATCAGCCCCAGCATTTT. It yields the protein CASSENNNQPQHF.

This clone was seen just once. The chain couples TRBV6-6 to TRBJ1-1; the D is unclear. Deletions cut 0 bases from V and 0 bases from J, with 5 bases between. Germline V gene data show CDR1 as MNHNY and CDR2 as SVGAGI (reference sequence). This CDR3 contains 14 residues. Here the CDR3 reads CASSYSGLNTEAFF. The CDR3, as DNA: TGTGCCAGCAGTTACTCGGGGTTGAACACTGAAGCTTTCTTT.

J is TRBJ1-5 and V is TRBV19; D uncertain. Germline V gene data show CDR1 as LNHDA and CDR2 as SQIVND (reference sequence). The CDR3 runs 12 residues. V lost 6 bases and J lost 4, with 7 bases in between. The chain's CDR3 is CASRGRNQPQHF. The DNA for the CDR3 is TGTGCCAGTAGAGGCAGAAATCAGCCCCAGCATTTT.

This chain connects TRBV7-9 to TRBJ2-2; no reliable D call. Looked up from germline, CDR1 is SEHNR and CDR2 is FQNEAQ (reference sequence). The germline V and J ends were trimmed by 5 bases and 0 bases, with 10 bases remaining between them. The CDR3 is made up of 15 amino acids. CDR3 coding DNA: TGTGCCAGCAGCCTAAAAGGTCCGAACACCGGGGAGCTGTTTTTT. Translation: CASSLKGPNTGELFF.